Shown below are 17 T cell receptor beta chains from a single sample sequenced in a study of shared clonotypes between healthy human individuals. The data were produced by immunoSEQ multiplex PCR, yet TCRdb's version contains in-frame clones alone and is incomplete. The sample lists 2 million to 2.5 million clones, more than 90% seen once, with roughly 0.13% in the top ten. Sequencing was performed on naive CD4+ T cells sorted from blood. Noted subset: CD45RA+ positively selected. The source of these receptors is a man between 18 and 35 years old in good health.

This sequence joins TRBV5-4 and TRBJ2-1; no clear D. Deletions cut 2 bases from V and 4 bases from J, with 16 bases between. CDR3 length equals 16 residues. CDR1 SGHNT and CDR2 YYREEE come from the germline V gene (reference sequence). CDR3 DNA: TGTGCCAGCAGCTTTCCCCGCTCCCCGCTGTACAATGAGCAGTTCTTC. As protein: CASSFPRSPLYNEQFF.

This clone showed up just a few times. The chain recombines TRBV27 with TRBJ1-6, with TRBD1 matching 7 bases. The CDR3 is 16 residues long. Germline CDR1 and CDR2: MNHEY and SMNVEV (reference sequence). V trimming: 5 bases; J trimming: 5 bases; junction bases outside the gene matches: 9. The CDR3 loop reads CASSGTTGWDNSPLHF. CDR3 in DNA: TGTGCCAGCAGTGGAACGACAGGGTGGGATAATTCACCCCTCCACTTT.

V gene TRBV7-9 combines with J gene TRBJ2-6; no clear D gene. The CDR3 contains 15 residues. The V and J ends lost 0 bases and 4 bases respectively, with 7 bases between them. Germline CDR1 is SEHNR and CDR2 is FQNEAQ (reference sequence). The CDR3 nucleotides are TGTGCCAGCAGCTTAGCTTCTGGCGGGGCCAACGTCCTGACTTTC. Its translation is CASSLASGGANVLTF. Full variable domain (missing parts from reference TRBV7-9 and TRBJ2-6): DTGVSQNPRHKITKRGQNVTFRCDPISEHNRLYWYRQTLGQGPEFLTYFQNEAQLEKSRLLSDRFSAERPKGSFSTLEIQRTEQGDSAMYLCASSLASGGANVLTFGAGSRLTVL.

V and J are TRBV2 and TRBJ2-1; 9 bases line up with TRBD2. Germline loops: CDR1 SNHLY, CDR2 FYNNEI. After removal of 6 bases from V and 6 bases from J, the junction contained 6 bases not matched to a gene. The CDR3 extends over 14 amino acids. Here the CDR3 reads CASRVAGVINEQFF. CDR3 bases: TGTGCCAGCAGGGTAGCGGGAGTGATCAATGAGCAGTTCTTC. Drawing the rest from reference TRBV2 and TRBJ2-1, the complete variable domain is EPEVTQTPSHQVTQMGQEVILRCVPISNHLYFYWYRQILGQKVEFLVSFYNNEISEKSEIFDDQFSVERPDGSNFTLKIRSTKLEDSAMYFCASRVAGVINEQFFGPGTRLTVL.

V usage is TRBV7-2 and J usage is TRBJ1-5; D might be TRBD1 (6 bases). Between the trimmed V and J ends, which lost 3 bases and 2 bases, there was a span of 17 bases. The CDR3 spans 17 residues. The germline V gene encodes CDR1 SGHTA and CDR2 FQGNSA. The chain's CDR3 is CASSFQTQGTRNQPQHF. In nucleotides, the CDR3 is TGTGCCAGCAGCTTCCAGACACAGGGTACGCGCAATCAGCCCCAGCATTTT. Using reference TRBV7-2 and TRBJ1-5 for the parts outside the CDR3, the full variable domain is GAGVSQSPSNKVTEKGKDVELRCDPISGHTALYWYRQSLGQGLEFLIYFQGNSAPDKSGLPSDRFSAERTGGSVSTLTIQRTQQEDSAVYLCASSFQTQGTRNQPQHFGDGTRLSIL.

V is TRBV9 and J is TRBJ1-2; D not resolved. Trimming took off 4 bases at V and 1 base at J, with 17 bases between the two ends. CDR1 is SGDLS and CDR2 is YYNGEE in the germline V gene. The CDR3 spans 16 residues. The CDR3 loop is CASSRLGREDNYGYTF. The CDR3 DNA reads as TGTGCCAGCAGCAGACTCGGAAGGGAGGATAACTATGGCTACACCTTC.

This clone came up once. The chain employs TRBV5-1 and TRBJ2-3; 9 positions agree with TRBD1. V dropped 3 bases and J dropped 3; count of bases not matched to a gene: 5. The CDR3 has 15 amino acids. From germline, CDR1 is SGHRS and CDR2 YFSETQ. CDR3 DNA: TGCGCCAGCAGCTACCCGACAGGGGGTACAGATACGCAGTATTTT. This translates into CASSYPTGGTDTQYF.

The rearrangement links TRBV2 to TRBJ2-1, with 11 bases lining up with TRBD2. Germline values: CDR1 SNHLY, CDR2 FYNNEI. The CDR3 contains 15 residues. V lost 6 bases, J lost 6 bases, and 7 bases stayed unmatched. The CDR3 is CASSSPGLAANEQFF. The CDR3 DNA is TGTGCCAGCAGCTCTCCGGGACTAGCGGCCAATGAGCAGTTCTTC.

The DNA of the CDR3 is TGCGCCAGCAGCCCAATCCCTCCAGGGGTGGGCACTGAAGCTTTCTTT. Its protein product is CASSPIPPGVGTEAFF. The chain carries TRBV5-1 and TRBJ1-1, with D possibly being TRBD1 (6 bases). CDR1 SGHRS and CDR2 YFSETQ come from the germline V gene. This CDR3 is 16 amino acids long. The V and J ends lost 4 bases and 4 bases respectively, with 20 bases between them.

This rearrangement joins TRBV5-1 to TRBJ1-1; D remains ambiguous. The germline V gene has CDR1 SGHRS and CDR2 YFSETQ. V lost 0 bases, J lost 1 base, and 7 bases lay in between. This CDR3 comprises 14 residues. CDR3 amino acids: CASSLAQPNTEAFF. The CDR3 DNA reads TGCGCCAGCAGCTTGGCTCAGCCGAACACTGAAGCTTTCTTT.

V usage is TRBV5-6 and J usage is TRBJ2-1, with 13 bases fitting TRBD2. This CDR3 region has 15 residues. Per the germline V gene, CDR1 is SGHDT and CDR2 is YYEEEE. V lost 0 bases and J lost 9; bases outside the gene matches: 3. In DNA form, the CDR3 reads TGTGCCAGCAGCTTGGACGGGACTAGCGGGGTTGAGCAGTTCTTC. Its translation is CASSLDGTSGVEQFF.

The chain carries TRBV18 and TRBJ2-1; 13 positions match TRBD2. Germline V CDR1 and CDR2: KGHSH, LQKENI. With 6 bases clipped from V and 9 bases from J, the junction kept 2 bases outside the gene matches. The CDR3 totals 13 residues. The CDR3 spells CASSGLAGSEQFF. The CDR3 DNA reads TGTGCCAGCTCGGGACTAGCGGGATCTGAGCAGTTCTTC.

The chain links TRBV18 to TRBJ1-5; maybe TRBD1 (5 bases). The CDR3 contains 14 residues. Trimming took off 1 base at V and 8 bases at J, with 12 bases between the two ends. CDR1 and CDR2 (germline): KGHSH, LQKENI. CDR3 in DNA: TGTGCCAGCTCACCACAGGGGCGGGAGGAGCCCCAGCATTTT. Its protein is CASSPQGREEPQHF.

The chain recombines TRBV2 with TRBJ2-2, with 11 nucleotides matching TRBD2. CDR1 and CDR2 (germline): SNHLY, FYNNEI. The CDR3 contains 13 residues. Losses at the gene ends were 6 bases for V and 8 bases for J; bases not matched to a gene: 2. Here the CDR3 reads CASRGTSGGELFF. The CDR3 region has the DNA TGTGCCAGCAGAGGGACTAGCGGAGGGGAGCTGTTTTTT.

The chain joins TRBV6-6 to TRBJ1-2; the match to TRBD1 covers 10 bases. The V gene end was trimmed by 4 bases and the J gene end by 6 bases; junction bases not matched to a gene: 5. The V gene's germline CDR1 is MNHNY and CDR2 SVGAGI (reference sequence). The CDR3 is 14 residues long. The CDR3 spells CASSFTGTGDGYTF. The CDR3 DNA sequence: TGTGCCAGCAGTTTCACGGGGACAGGGGATGGCTACACCTTC.

The CDR3: CASRPPGQVNTEAFF. The CDR3 nucleotides read TGTGCCAGCAGGCCCCCGGGACAGGTGAACACTGAAGCTTTCTTT. The rearrangement links TRBV28 to TRBJ1-1; 8 bases map to TRBD1. The CDR3 extends over 15 amino acids. Germline lookup yields CDR1 MDHEN and CDR2 SYDVKM. V trimming: 6 bases; J trimming: 0 bases; junction bases outside the gene matches: 6.

The J gene is TRBJ1-1, the V gene TRBV7-2; 7 positions match TRBD1. Germline lookup yields CDR1 SGHTA and CDR2 FQGNSA. V trimming: 1 base; J trimming: 5 bases; junction bases outside the gene matches: 7. This CDR3 is 15 amino acids long. CDR3 coding DNA: TGTGCCAGCAGCTTAGTTCCAGGGGGTTTTACTGAAGCTTTCTTT. Translation gives CASSLVPGGFTEAFF. Drawing the rest from reference TRBV7-2 and TRBJ1-1, the complete variable domain is GAGVSQSPSNKVTEKGKDVELRCDPISGHTALYWYRQSLGQGLEFLIYFQGNSAPDKSGLPSDRFSAERTGGSVSTLTIQRTQQEDSAVYLCASSLVPGGFTEAFFGQGTRLTVV.